The subject of this entry is one T cell receptor (beta chain). Its antigen is unidentified. This sequence may be a read error, since a much larger clone differs from it by one base. This specimen comes from a study of naive and memory T cell subsets. Both TRBC1 and TRBC2 were covered by a beta constant-region primer of two equimolar oligonucleotides. Each CDR3 protein gets one entry after TCRdb re-called the UMI-ligation and nested PCR reads with MiXCR. The table shows tens of thousands of distinct CDR3 sequences, with roughly 13% occurring only once. Trimming removed 2 bases from V and 10 bases from J; junction bases left unmatched: 2. CDR1 is SQVTM and CDR2 is ANQGSEA in the germline V gene. This CDR3 spans 12 amino acids. Separate alpha and beta amplification began at the second PCR step. CMV status came from CD4+ IFNgamma after overnight CMV lysate stimulation. CD45RA-CD27- cells were effector memory; CD45RA+CD27- cells were EMRA.

Broader study findings: Each distinct alpha or beta sequence counts as one clonotype.

Input material: effector memory CD4+ T cells from blood. The subset is: effector memory, CD45RA- CD27-. The rearrangement uses TRBV29-1 and TRBJ2-1; the match to TRBD2 covers 10 bases. The origin of this receptor is a human donor in good health. DNA of the CDR3: TGCAGCGTTGAAAGTAGCGGGAGGGAGCAGTTCTTC. Protein: CSVESSGREQFF.